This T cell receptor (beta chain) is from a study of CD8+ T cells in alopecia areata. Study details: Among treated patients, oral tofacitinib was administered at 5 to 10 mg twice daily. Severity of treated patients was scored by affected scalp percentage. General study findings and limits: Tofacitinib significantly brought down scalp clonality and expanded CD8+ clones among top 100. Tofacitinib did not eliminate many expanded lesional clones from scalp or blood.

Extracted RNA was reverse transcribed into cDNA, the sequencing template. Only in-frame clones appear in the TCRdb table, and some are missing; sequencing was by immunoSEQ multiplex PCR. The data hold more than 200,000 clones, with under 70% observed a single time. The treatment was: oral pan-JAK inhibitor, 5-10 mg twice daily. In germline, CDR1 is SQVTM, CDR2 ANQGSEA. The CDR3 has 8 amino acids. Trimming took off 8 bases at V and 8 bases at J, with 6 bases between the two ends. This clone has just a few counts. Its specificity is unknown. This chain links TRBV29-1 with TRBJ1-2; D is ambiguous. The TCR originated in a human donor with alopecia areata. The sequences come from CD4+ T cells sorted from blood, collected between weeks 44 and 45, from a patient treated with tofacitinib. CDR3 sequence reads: CSSGGYTF. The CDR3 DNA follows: TGCAGCTCGGGGGGCTACACCTTC.